Presented here are 21 T cell receptor beta chains from one specimen sequenced in a study of STAT3 mutations in large granular lymphocyte leukemia. Study observations and caveats: Every T-LGLL patient had at least one immunodominant TCRbeta clonotype.

The protocol was immunoSEQ multiplex PCR, while the TCRdb copy is restricted to in-frame clones and leaves out a portion. The sample has several thousand clones; roughly 90% are singletons. Their target antigens are unknown. The source material was peripheral blood mononuclear cells. The receptors were gathered from a man aged 60 to 69 with T-cell large granular lymphocyte leukemia. Some clones in this sample may be carry-over from other donors' samples.

V gene TRBV6-6 combines with J gene TRBJ1-1, with TRBD1 as a possible D gene (5 bases). From germline, CDR1 is MNHNY and CDR2 SVGAGI (reference sequence). V dropped 2 bases and J dropped 1 base, with 8 bases sitting between them. This CDR3 is 14 amino acids long. The CDR3 bases are TGTGCCAGCAGTTACGGGGCGACGAACACTGAAGCTTTCTTT. This sequence encodes CASSYGATNTEAFF.

The rearrangement links TRBV14 to TRBJ1-6, with D unclear. V lost 1 base, J lost 6 bases, and 16 bases lay in between. CDR1 is SGHDN, CDR2 FVKESK, per germline. The CDR3 has 17 residues. The CDR3 reads CASSQGARTSPNSPLHF. The CDR3 nucleotides are TGTGCCAGCAGCCAAGGTGCCCGGACGAGCCCTAATTCACCCCTCCACTTT.

V and J are TRBV5-1 and TRBJ2-7, with 8 positions matching TRBD2. V lost 0 bases and J lost 3; bases outside the gene matches: 5. The germline V gene encodes CDR1 SGHRS and CDR2 YFSETQ. The CDR3 consists of 15 residues. CDR3 sequence: CASSLEAGAHYEQYF. The CDR3 DNA is TGCGCCAGCAGCTTGGAAGCGGGAGCGCACTACGAGCAGTACTTC.

V gene TRBV6-5 combines with J gene TRBJ2-1; D possibly corresponds to TRBD2 (5 bases). V was pared by 6 bases and J by 7 bases, with 16 bases between. The germline V gene encodes CDR1 MNHEY and CDR2 SVGAGI. This CDR3 contains 14 residues. CDR3 loop: CASRERISGNEQFF. Written as DNA, the CDR3 is TGTGCCAGCAGGGAGCGGATTTCGGGGAATGAGCAGTTCTTC.

The V gene is TRBV28, the J gene TRBJ2-7; 13 bases map to TRBD2. The CDR3 extends over 17 amino acids. Trimming at V came to 5 bases and at J to 5 bases, leaving 12 bases not matched to a gene. Per the germline V gene, CDR1 is MDHEN and CDR2 is SYDVKM. CDR3 coding DNA: TGTGCCAGCAGTCGACCGGGACTAGCGGGAAAGTCCCACGAGCAGTACTTC. This gives the protein CASSRPGLAGKSHEQYF.

This clone was seen only once. The rearrangement links TRBV11-3 to TRBJ2-1, with 13 bases that match TRBD2. The length of the CDR3 is 15 residues. Germline V gene data show CDR1 as SGHNT and CDR2 as YENEEA. V lost 5 bases, J lost 4 bases, and 2 bases stayed unmatched. This CDR3 is CASSGLAGAYNEQFF. In DNA form, the CDR3 reads TGTGCCAGCAGCGGACTAGCGGGAGCATACAATGAGCAGTTCTTC.

This sequence joins TRBV5-4 and TRBJ2-7, with 7 nucleotides matching TRBD2. Trimming at V came to 0 bases and at J to 4 bases, leaving 4 bases not matched to a gene. Germline CDR1 and CDR2: SGHNT and YYREEE (reference sequence). This CDR3 comprises 14 residues. The CDR3 loop is CASSLAASGYEQYF. The CDR3 coding sequence is TGTGCCAGCAGCTTGGCGGCTAGCGGATACGAGCAGTACTTC.

This rearrangement joins TRBV9 to TRBJ2-5; no firm D call. There are 13 residues in the CDR3. V lost 0 bases, J lost 4 bases, and 7 bases lay in between. Looked up from germline, CDR1 is SGDLS and CDR2 is YYNGEE. The chain's CDR3 is CASSVAGGETQYF. The CDR3 DNA reads as TGTGCCAGCAGCGTAGCAGGCGGAGAGACCCAGTACTTC.

The table lists this clone with a count of one. This chain joins TRBV7-3 and TRBJ1-1; D is unclear. V was cut by 2 bases and J by 4 bases, with 8 bases left in between. This CDR3 is built from 13 residues. The germline CDR1 and CDR2 sequences are SGHTA and FQGTGA. The CDR3 DNA is TGTGCCAGCAGCTTACTGGTGGGCACTGAAGCTTTCTTT. Residues: CASSLLVGTEAFF.

The rearrangement links TRBV29-1 to TRBJ1-2; 8 bases line up with TRBD1. V shed 6 bases and J 8 bases; nucleotides not matched to a gene: 11. The CDR3 extends over 13 amino acids. Germline CDR1 reads SQVTM; CDR2 reads ANQGSEA. CDR3 amino acids: CSVDPGQGGGYTF. CDR3 DNA: TGCAGCGTAGACCCTGGACAGGGAGGGGGCTACACCTTC.

The rearrangement links TRBV7-9 to TRBJ2-3; TRBD2 is a possible D gene (7 bases). Trimming removed 5 bases from V and 1 base from J, with 16 bases in between. This CDR3 region has 16 residues. Germline CDR1 is SEHNR and CDR2 is FQNEAQ (reference sequence). In DNA form, the CDR3 reads TGTGCCAGCAGCCCCGAGGGGGGGTGGGGCACAGATACGCAGTATTTT. It encodes CASSPEGGWGTDTQYF.

This clone appeared a single time. CDR3 region: CSVGEGRAVLTF. The CDR3 DNA is TGCAGCGTTGGAGAGGGGAGGGCCGTCCTGACTTTC. The V gene is TRBV29-1, the J gene TRBJ2-6, with 7 bases aligning to TRBD2. Germline CDR1 SQVTM, CDR2 ANQGSEA. CDR3 length: 12 residues. Losses at the gene ends were 4 bases for V and 12 bases for J; bases not matched to a gene: 6.

This chain links TRBV27 with TRBJ2-3, with D perhaps given as TRBD1 or TRBD2 (5 bases each). This CDR3 has 12 residues. V lost 4 bases to trimming and J lost 5 bases, with 7 bases between them. Germline CDR1 MNHEY, CDR2 SMNVEV (reference sequence). In DNA, the CDR3 is TGTGCCAGCAGTTCGAGGGGAGATACGCAGTATTTT. Protein product: CASSSRGDTQYF.

The rearrangement uses TRBV27 and TRBJ2-7; TRBD2 agrees at 9 bases. This CDR3 region has 13 residues. Looked up from germline, CDR1 is MNHEY and CDR2 is SMNVEV (reference sequence). V lost 5 bases, J lost 6 bases, and 5 bases stayed unmatched. CDR3 in amino acids: CASSLSGSPEQYF. The CDR3 DNA reads TGTGCCAGCAGTCTTAGCGGGAGTCCCGAGCAGTACTTC.

The chain recombines TRBV18 with TRBJ1-5, with D possibly being TRBD1 (6 bases). This CDR3 spans 16 amino acids. Trimming stripped 3 bases from V and 4 bases from J, with 16 bases between. In germline, CDR1 is KGHSH, CDR2 LQKENI. As DNA, the CDR3 is TGTGCCAGCTCACCGACACCTGGCCAGGGGAATCAGCCCCAGCATTTT. Its translation is CASSPTPGQGNQPQHF. Full variable domain (outside the CDR3, taken from reference TRBV18 and TRBJ1-5): NAGVMQNPRHLVRRRGQEARLRCSPMKGHSHVYWYRQLPEEGLKFMVYLQKENIIDESGMPKERFSAEFPKEGPSILRIQQVVRGDSAAYFCASSPTPGQGNQPQHFGDGTRLSIL.

The rearrangement links TRBV5-4 to TRBJ1-6; D gene uncertain. This CDR3 comprises 14 residues. The ends were cut back, 4 bases at V and 13 bases at J, with 18 bases in the middle. The germline V gene has CDR1 SGHNT and CDR2 YYREEE (reference sequence). The CDR3 DNA sequence: TGTGCCAGCAGCGATGACCCCAAGGCTAGGCCCCTCCACTTT. It yields the protein CASSDDPKARPLHF.

The chain carries TRBV23-1 and TRBJ2-2; TRBD1 is a possible D gene (6 bases). TRBV23-1 is an ORF, and what it does is uncertain. The length of the CDR3 is 20 residues. Trimming left V 0 bases short and J 4 bases short, with 24 bases between. The CDR3 protein is CASSQSPGSRASRGTGELFF. The CDR3 DNA sequence: TGCGCCAGCAGTCAATCCCCGGGATCCCGGGCTAGCAGGGGCACCGGGGAGCTGTTTTTT.

The chain carries TRBV14 and TRBJ1-1, with TRBD1 as a possible D gene (5 bases). The V gene's germline CDR1 is SGHDN and CDR2 FVKESK. The CDR3 is 16 amino acids. V was trimmed by 2 bases and J by 7 bases, leaving 20 bases between them. This CDR3 is CASSQPGVGTTGEAFF. The CDR3 bases are TGTGCCAGCAGCCAACCGGGGGTGGGCACCACCGGTGAAGCTTTCTTT.

This sequence joins TRBV11-2 and TRBJ2-5; 8 bases map to TRBD2. The trim removed 3 bases at V and 2 bases at J, leaving 8 bases unmatched. CDR3 length equals 16 residues. Germline loops: CDR1 SGHAT, CDR2 FQNNGV. The CDR3 sequence: CASSFWASGRQETQYF. DNA for the CDR3: TGTGCCAGCAGCTTCTGGGCTAGCGGGCGTCAAGAGACCCAGTACTTC.

DNA for the CDR3: TGTGCCAGCAGCGCAAACTCGTTCTCCTACAATGAGCAGTTCTTC. It encodes CASSANSFSYNEQFF. The chain recombines TRBV9 with TRBJ2-1, with D unclear. V shed 3 bases and J shed 0 bases, with 10 bases lying between them. The CDR3 contains 15 residues. In germline, CDR1 is SGDLS, CDR2 YYNGEE.

This clone showed up just a few times. The genes are TRBV5-1 and TRBJ2-7; D unresolved. The V end lost 4 bases, the J end lost 0 bases, and 8 bases lay between the germline ends. Germline lookup yields CDR1 SGHRS and CDR2 YFSETQ. The CDR3 has 13 amino acids. CDR3 nucleotide sequence: TGCGCCAGCAGCCCAGACAACTCCTACGAGCAGTACTTC. Protein: CASSPDNSYEQYF.